This TCR beta chain was sequenced in a study of PD-1 blockade in classical Hodgkin lymphoma. Following autologous stem cell transplantation, relapse occurred in every patient, and exposure to brentuximab vedotin varied. CDR1 is ENHRY, CDR2 SYGVKD, per germline. This CDR3 contains 16 residues. V lost 0 bases and J 4 bases, leaving 15 bases between the germline ends. Here immunoSEQ multiplex PCR was the method, and the copy in TCRdb shows in-frame clones only, minus some. The sample lists tens of thousands of clones; 85% to 90% were seen once. The material was peripheral blood mononuclear cells (PBMCs), obtained at baseline. This sequence joins TRBV10-3 and TRBJ1-2; TRBD1 might be the D (5 bases). The sequence was collected from a human donor with classical Hodgkin lymphoma. Written as DNA, the CDR3 is TGTGCCATCAGTGAGTCCTCCCGGTCCGGGGGCTATGGCTACACCTTC. Translating gives CAISESSRSGGYGYTF.